This record looks at one T cell receptor (beta chain) sequence and its context. This clone showed up just a few times. It has no known antigen specificity. The sample holds no much larger clone one base away, and base qualities are not on file. V and J are truncated by 3 bases and 3 bases respectively, leaving an intervening sequence of 14 bases. The CDR3 contains 15 residues, cysteine and phenylalanine counted. Only the CDR3 region is kept as DNA, spanning 45 bases read in frame from base 1. CDR1 and CDR2 are read off the germline V gene as MNHNS and SASEGT. TCR CDR3 regions were amplified from genomic DNA by multiplex PCR using the deep immunoSEQ assay. Extracted genomic DNA from each cell subset was spread evenly across all wells of several immunoSEQ 96-well plates, with each plate serving as a replicate. For sorted subsets, approximately 210 ng genomic DNA, equal to some 30,000 T cell genomes, was loaded into each replicate PCR. Purified libraries were measured with a Qubit 3.0 fluorometer, size-checked on a Bioanalyzer 2100, and measured again with the KAPA Library Quantification kit. A separate single-read 150-cycle Illumina NextSeq 550 flow cell was used to sequence each immunoSEQ 96-well plate. The original methods were these. Because only junctional sequences without quality scores were contained in the immunoSEQ output, filtering matching that applied to full-length reads could not be performed. To assign V/J genes and CDR3, sequences were annotated against IMGT germline references using PyIR, a Python wrapper for IgBLAST v1.9. Any read was removed if the V/J assignment was weak (E-value above 1e-6), the CDR3 was missing, or the read contained stop codons, out-of-frame junctions, or ambiguous translated residues. V3J clonotypes were defined as sequences sharing an identical inferred V gene, J gene, and CDR3 amino acid sequence. Percentage overlap between repertoires was computed as shared unique clonotypes divided by the size of the smaller repertoire. Repertoire richness was assessed with RTK rarefaction, the Chao1 estimator, and Recon v2.1 estimates of unobserved clonotypes. OLGA was used to compute generation probabilities for all TCRbeta clonotypes that the gDNA method yielded from a handful of donors. The table comes from immuneACCESS by way of TCRdb, which keeps in-frame sequences with V and J called. Part of the clones is missing from these tables; in studies checked, under half for an unresolved V gene and the rest for unknown reasons. V, J and clone size derive from that table, while D and trimming were established from the DNA sequence. The sample profile shows roughly 1,100,000 clones; about 77% of them were found once. Of the sample, roughly 1.5% falls within the top ten clones.

These data are taken from a study of shared clonotypes between healthy human individuals (TCRdb year 2020). With regard to the full study: The cohort included a few men and two women between 18 and 49 years of age. For each donor, CD4 naive and CD4 memory were each run on three plates, CD8 naive on two plates, and CD8 memory on one plate. The study deeply sequenced blood TCR repertoires of several healthy adults to estimate repertoire size and the extent of clonotype sharing between individuals. Libraries were prepared and TCR repertoires were sequenced by different laboratories using diverse techniques, in order to increase sequencing depth and limit assay-specific biases. Per donor, leukapheresis produced somewhere between about 0.9 and 9 billion PBMCs. General conclusions and limits of the study: Naive subsets generally had larger estimated clonotype richness than memory subsets. Because the study included a small number of donors, the genetic and exposure-history diversity represented was limited. Pairwise subsampling indicated that sequencing depth was expected to affect the degree of clonotype sharing among donors. Compared with non-shared clonotypes, clonotypes shared by all four sorted-subset donors had higher generation probabilities. Sampling was restricted to blood, and TCR repertoires in tissues likely differ from the TCR repertoires found in blood. Incomplete sequencing was indicated by rarefaction of sorted-subset datasets, despite the large sequencing depth. Sharing across a few donors was observed for around 5% of naive CD4, over 3% of naive CD8, about 2.3% of memory CD4, and around 0.4% of memory CD8 clonotypes.

The donors were healthy, HIV-negative adults who had no recently reported acute infections or vaccinations. Only Caucasian adults living in Nashville, Tennessee, USA were represented among the donors. Magnetic negative selection was used to enrich CD4+ T cells, after which naive cells were positively selected on CD45RA and the negative fraction became the memory subset. After blood collection by leukapheresis, PBMCs were isolated using Ficoll-Histopaque density gradient centrifugation and then cryopreserved in the vapor phase of liquid nitrogen. Purity and quantity of every magnetically sorted T cell population were checked by analytical flow cytometry. Genomic DNA was isolated from every sorted fraction and measured by UV absorbance on a Nanodrop 2000c.

The sequence links TRBV6-1 to TRBJ1-1; the D gene cannot be resolved reliably. The sequence was obtained from a man aged 18 to 35 in good health. Source material: memory CD4+ T cells sorted from blood. Reading the label with the study, this specimen's cell subset or site is: CD45RA-negative fraction. The CDR3: CASSETRLRYTEAFF. The sequence in DNA is TGTGCCAGCAGTGAGACCAGGTTGAGGTACACTGAAGCTTTCTTT.